This TCR beta chain was retrieved from a study of human T cells and chemical hapten exposure. Study as a whole: DPC 0.01% went on the upper back by patch test, with reading at 6 days.

The CDR3 consists of 13 residues. Germline V lookup: CDR1 SQVTM, CDR2 ANQGSEA. Deletions cut 7 bases from V and 4 bases from J, with 15 bases between. TCRdb redid the calling of the RACE reads with MiXCR, one entry per CDR3 protein. Among tens of thousands of distinct CDR3 sequences, 10% to 15% were seen once, and the ten largest hold roughly 5.9%. Time point meaning: patch test 3, about 24 weeks after DPC sensitization. Treatment indicated: therapeutic diphenylcyclopropenone sensitization with weekly scalp DPC. This chain links TRBV29-1 with TRBJ2-3; either TRBD1 or TRBD2 may fit D (6 bases each). This receptor was taken from a woman aged 45-65 years with alopecia areata. Some clones in this sample may be carry-over from other donors' samples. Specimen: whole blood, collected in connection with sensitization to the hapten diphenylcyclopropenone (DPC). The CDR3 sequence: CSAPGGSADTQYF. CDR3 DNA sequence: TGCAGCGCCCCCGGGGGCAGTGCAGATACGCAGTATTTT.